This TCR beta chain is drawn from a study of CD8 T cells in ankylosing spondylitis. Study findings and constraints: A TCR beta motif of about eight highly homologous variants seemed to mark ankylosing spondylitis blood.

Molecular-barcoded quantitative 5'-RACE produced these TCR beta libraries. TCRdb redid the calling of the 5' RACE reads with MiXCR, one entry per CDR3 protein. The sample yields more than 400,000 distinct CDR3 sequences, about 5.4% seen once. Germline assignment: CDR1 SEHNR and CDR2 FQNEAQ (reference sequence). V lost 1 base to trimming and J lost 0 bases; unmatched junction nucleotides: 5. The CDR3 has 17 residues. This clonotype was seen ten or more times. Its antigen is not known. The clonotype originates from a male donor with ankylosing spondylitis. The genes are TRBV7-9 and TRBJ2-3; 9 positions agree with TRBD1. The specimen was blood, either unsorted or a sorted T cell fraction (not recorded which). The DNA of the CDR3 is TGTGCCAGCAGCTTAGGCCGGACAGGGGTTAGCACAGATACGCAGTATTTT. Its protein is CASSLGRTGVSTDTQYF.